These T cell receptor beta chains were read from a single sample in a study of shared clonotypes between healthy human individuals. TCRdb's table, derived via immunoSEQ multiplex PCR, lists solely in-frame clones and lacks some. The sample carries more than 400,000 clones, around 96% recorded once. Sequences were obtained from naive CD4+ T cells sorted from blood. The receptors derive from a woman aged 30 to 39 in good health. The CDR3 runs from the conserved cysteine through the conserved F or W. The D gene is left open where the match is weak. Size values are once, few and many counts, or a class for expanded clones, and some rows have none.

V	D	J	size	CDR3	DNA
TRBV5-1	.	TRBJ1-1	.	CASSLAGLQGNTEAFF	TGCGCCAGCAGCTTGGCGGGCTTACAGGGAAACACTGAAGCTTTCTTT
TRBV28	.	TRBJ1-1	.	CASSLATNLNPKGHPNTEAFF	TGTGCCAGCAGTTTAGCCACAAACTTGAACCCCAAGGGACACCCGAACACTGAAGCTTTCTTT
TRBV10-3	.	TRBJ1-2	.	CAIMRDGANYGYTF	TGTGCCATCATGAGGGACGGAGCTAACTATGGCTACACCTTC
TRBV6-6	.	TRBJ1-2	.	CASSYSSGNGYTF	TGTGCCAGCAGTTACTCGTCAGGGAATGGCTACACCTTC
TRBV19	.	TRBJ1-2	once	CASSMQQGYTF	TGTGCCAGTTCTATGCAACAGGGCTACACCTTC
TRBV2	.	TRBJ1-1	.	CASSVKGLLNTEAFF	TGTGCCAGCAGTGTCAAGGGGCTGCTGAACACTGAAGCTTTCTTT
TRBV27	TRBD1	TRBJ2-7	.	CASSQGTAGRYEQYF	TGTGCCAGCAGTCAAGGGACAGCCGGGCGGTACGAGCAGTACTTC
TRBV28	TRBD1	TRBJ2-7	.	CASRQGQGNYEQYF	TGTGCCAGCAGGCAGGGACAGGGGAACTACGAGCAGTACTTC
TRBV28	.	TRBJ1-1	.	CASSLLTGLSTEAFF	TGTGCCAGCAGTTTATTAACAGGGTTATCCACTGAAGCTTTCTTT
TRBV7-3	TRBD1	TRBJ2-2	.	CASSTPGHRGTGELFF	TGTGCCAGCAGCACGCCCGGTCACAGGGGTACCGGGGAGCTGTTTTTT
TRBV7-2	.	TRBJ2-5	.	CASSLKGGRNQETQYF	TGTGCCAGCAGCTTAAAAGGGGGTCGGAACCAAGAGACCCAGTACTTC
TRBV5-1	TRBD1	TRBJ2-2	.	CASSLAGTGDTGELFF	TGCGCCAGCAGCTTGGCCGGGACAGGGGATACCGGGGAGCTGTTTTTT
TRBV28	.	TRBJ1-6	.	CASSLGDSLHF	TGTGCCAGCAGTTTAGGTGATTCCCTCCACTTT
TRBV28	.	TRBJ2-7	.	CASSLSIVSYEQYF	TGTGCCAGCAGTTTAAGTATCGTCTCCTACGAGCAGTACTTC
TRBV21-1	.	TRBJ1-2	.	CASSKAMGNSYGYTF	TGTGCCAGCAGCAAAGCTATGGGTAACAGCTATGGCTACACCTTC
TRBV2	.	TRBJ2-7	.	CAREVKGIKGEQYF	TGTGCCAGAGAGGTTAAAGGGATTAAAGGCGAGCAGTACTTC
TRBV6-1	.	TRBJ2-7	.	CASSVWSSYEQYF	TGTGCCAGCAGTGTATGGAGCTCCTACGAGCAGTACTTC
TRBV9	.	TRBJ2-6	.	CASSVASGSGANVLTF	TGTGCCAGCAGCGTAGCGTCGGGCTCTGGGGCCAACGTCCTGACTTTC
TRBV28	TRBD1	TRBJ1-2	.	CASSSHMTGRDYGYTF	TGTGCCAGCAGTTCCCATATGACAGGGAGGGACTATGGCTACACCTTC
TRBV10-3	.	TRBJ1-2	.	CAISEPNTRSNYGYTF	TGTGCCATCAGTGAGCCAAACACCCGCAGTAACTATGGCTACACCTTC
TRBV6-5	.	TRBJ2-7	once	CASSPREDLTYEQYF	TGTGCCAGCAGTCCCCGAGAGGATCTGACCTACGAGCAGTACTTC
TRBV7-9	TRBD1	TRBJ2-3	.	CASSLDDRDRSTDTQYF	TGTGCCAGCAGCTTAGACGACAGGGATAGGTCCACAGATACGCAGTATTTT
TRBV28	.	TRBJ1-2	once	CASRLQVSYGYTF	TGTGCCAGCAGACTACAGGTCAGCTATGGCTACACCTTC
TRBV28	TRBD1	TRBJ1-5	.	CASSLRGQLQPYQPQHF	TGTGCCAGCAGTTTAAGGGGACAGCTGCAGCCTTATCAGCCCCAGCATTTT
TRBV5-1	TRBD1	TRBJ1-1	.	CASSADRGIPEAFF	TGCGCCAGCAGCGCCGACAGGGGAATCCCTGAAGCTTTCTTT
TRBV27	TRBD2	TRBJ2-7	.	CASRTLGLAGSDEQYF	TGTGCCAGCAGGACATTGGGACTAGCGGGATCTGACGAGCAGTACTTC
TRBV6-1	TRBD1	TRBJ2-7	.	CASVRDSTSYEQYF	TGTGCCAGCGTTCGGGACAGTACTTCCTACGAGCAGTACTTC
TRBV28	.	TRBJ2-7	.	CASSLPGQTITYEQYF	TGTGCCAGCAGTCTTCCGGGACAAACGATTACCTACGAGCAGTACTTC
TRBV5-6	.	TRBJ1-1	.	CASSAYRVAEAFF	TGTGCCAGCAGCGCGTACAGGGTTGCTGAAGCTTTCTTT
TRBV28	TRBD1	TRBJ2-7	.	CASSSTGQGAREQYF	TGTGCCAGCAGTTCTACCGGACAGGGGGCGAGGGAGCAGTACTTC
TRBV7-2	TRBD2	TRBJ2-5	.	CASSLVGGSGETQYF	TGTGCCAGCAGCTTAGTCGGCGGGAGTGGAGAGACCCAGTACTTC
TRBV27	.	TRBJ1-5	once	CASSLWSGGTDQPQHF	TGTGCCAGCAGTTTATGGTCGGGAGGGACTGATCAGCCCCAGCATTTT
TRBV6-1	TRBD1	TRBJ1-1	.	CASREGQGRTEAFF	TGTGCCAGCAGAGAGGGACAGGGACGCACTGAAGCTTTCTTT
TRBV29-1	.	TRBJ2-7	.	CSVEDRRTATYEQYF	TGCAGCGTTGAAGATCGCAGGACAGCCACCTACGAGCAGTACTTC
TRBV29-1	.	TRBJ1-4	.	CSVRTTNEKLFF	TGCAGCGTACGCACAACTAATGAAAAACTGTTTTTT
TRBV5-1	.	TRBJ2-7	.	CASSFGQGGNEQYF	TGCGCCAGCAGCTTTGGGCAGGGTGGCAACGAGCAGTACTTC
TRBV2	.	TRBJ2-5	.	CASRGGETQYF	TGTGCCAGCAGAGGGGGGGAGACCCAGTACTTC
TRBV5-1	.	TRBJ2-1	.	CASSRSGRNEQFF	TGCGCCAGCAGTAGGTCGGGTAGGAATGAGCAGTTCTTC
TRBV11-2	.	TRBJ1-3	.	CASSVTQRTDGNTIYF	TGTGCCAGCAGCGTAACCCAGCGGACAGATGGAAACACCATATATTTT
TRBV11-2	TRBD2	TRBJ2-1	.	CASSSSPGLAGGNEQFF	TGTGCCAGCAGCTCCTCACCCGGACTAGCGGGAGGAAATGAGCAGTTCTTC
TRBV5-1	TRBD1	TRBJ2-7	.	CASSVEGTGPYEQYF	TGCGCCAGCAGCGTGGAAGGGACAGGGCCCTACGAGCAGTACTTC
TRBV28	TRBD2	TRBJ2-7	.	CASSLVPTSGRAYEQYF	TGTGCCAGCAGTTTAGTCCCGACTAGCGGGAGAGCCTACGAGCAGTACTTC
TRBV6-5	.	TRBJ1-4	.	CASSYRDVGNEKLFF	TGTGCCAGCAGTTACCGGGACGTAGGAAATGAAAAACTGTTTTTT
TRBV5-1	.	TRBJ1-2	.	CASSWGAGYGYTF	TGCGCCAGCAGCTGGGGGGCTGGCTATGGCTACACCTTC
TRBV7-9	.	TRBJ1-1	once	CASSTGDGTEAFF	TGTGCCAGCAGCACGGGGGACGGCACTGAAGCTTTCTTT
TRBV28	.	TRBJ1-2	.	CASRGEGGGGSNYGYTF	TGTGCCAGCAGGGGAGAGGGTGGTGGGGGATCCAACTATGGCTACACCTTC
TRBV27	.	TRBJ1-1	.	CASSALQTPGTEAFF	TGTGCCAGCAGTGCCTTACAGACCCCGGGAACTGAAGCTTTCTTT
TRBV28	TRBD2	TRBJ2-1	.	CASSFSTLGTSGRAQFF	TGTGCCAGCAGTTTTAGTACTTTGGGGACTAGCGGGAGGGCGCAGTTCTTC
TRBV28	TRBD2	TRBJ2-1	.	CASIPGLAGGLDEQFF	TGTGCCAGCATTCCGGGACTAGCGGGAGGGCTGGATGAGCAGTTCTTC
TRBV6-4	.	TRBJ2-3	.	CASSAGSSNTQYF	TGTGCCAGCAGTGCAGGTAGTTCGAATACGCAGTATTTT
TRBV5-4	TRBD1	TRBJ2-5	.	CASSLRQGSSETQYF	TGTGCCAGCAGCTTACGACAGGGGAGTTCGGAGACCCAGTACTTC
TRBV19	.	TRBJ1-1	.	CASSRSGDMNTEAFF	TGTGCCAGTAGTCGGTCGGGAGACATGAACACTGAAGCTTTCTTT
TRBV5-1	TRBD1	TRBJ1-2	.	CASSLFNRGQGYTF	TGCGCCAGCAGCTTATTCAACAGGGGGCAGGGCTACACCTTC
TRBV16	TRBD1	TRBJ1-2	.	CASSRVGQGDGYTF	TGTGCCAGCAGCCGGGTGGGACAGGGAGATGGCTACACCTTC
TRBV11-2	.	TRBJ2-5	.	CASTSGGTETQYF	TGTGCCAGCACCTCAGGGGGGACGGAGACCCAGTACTTC
TRBV5-1	TRBD2	TRBJ2-7	.	CASSLGRREGRPEQYF	TGCGCCAGCAGCTTGGGGAGGCGGGAGGGCCGTCCCGAGCAGTACTTC
TRBV4-1	TRBD2	TRBJ2-1	.	CASSLSGNSYNEQFF	TGCGCCAGCAGCCTTAGCGGGAACTCCTACAATGAGCAGTTCTTC